These 26 T cell receptor beta chains originate from one sample sequenced in a study of OX40 agonist ivuxolimab in advanced cancers. Profiled with immunoSEQ multiplex PCR; TCRdb holds only in-frame clones, not every one. This table holds some 80,000 clones, nearly 95% found once. Sequencing used CD4+ or CD8+ T cells sorted from blood, obtained in a trial of the OX40 agonist ivuxolimab. Receptors originate from an adult with an advanced solid tumor such as melanoma, head and neck, liver or kidney cancer.

This chain joins TRBV7-2 and TRBJ1-6; TRBD1 is a possible D gene (5 bases). CDR1 and CDR2 (germline): SGHTA, FQGNSA. Between the trimmed V and J ends, which lost 2 bases and 8 bases, there was a span of 16 bases. CDR3 length: 16 residues. The CDR3 protein is CASSLIGELVYSPLHF. DNA of the CDR3: TGTGCCAGCAGCTTAATAGGGGAGCTTGTTTATTCACCCCTCCACTTT.

The chain couples TRBV7-9 to TRBJ2-3, with TRBD1 matching over 8 bases. The length of the CDR3 is 15 residues. Germline lookup yields CDR1 SEHNR and CDR2 FQNEAQ (reference sequence). V shed 3 bases and J 4 bases; nucleotides not matched to a gene: 6. CDR3 DNA sequence: TGTGCCAGCAGCTTCGCAGGGGGCCCCGCAGATACGCAGTATTTT. Translating it yields CASSFAGGPADTQYF. Drawing the rest from reference TRBV7-9 and TRBJ2-3, the complete variable domain is DTGVSQNPRHKITKRGQNVTFRCDPISEHNRLYWYRQTLGQGPEFLTYFQNEAQLEKSRLLSDRFSAERPKGSFSTLEIQRTEQGDSAMYLCASSFAGGPADTQYFGPGTRLTVL.

This rearrangement joins TRBV27 to TRBJ2-3; the D gene is possibly TRBD2 (6 bases). CDR3 length equals 17 residues. Germline-derived CDR1 and CDR2 are MNHEY and SMNVEV (reference sequence). V lost 0 bases to trimming and J lost 2 bases, with 15 bases between them. The CDR3 DNA reads as TGTGCCAGCAGTTTATCTGACGGGGGTTCGGACACAGATACGCAGTATTTT. It is translated as CASSLSDGGSDTDTQYF.

The V call is TRBV7-9, the J call TRBJ2-7; D is perhaps TRBD2 (6 bases). Germline CDR1 SEHNR, CDR2 FQNEAQ (reference sequence). The CDR3 has 12 amino acids. The V end was cut by 5 bases, the J end by 2 bases, with 7 bases between. The CDR3 DNA is TGTGCCAGCAGCCGGGGGACCTACGAGCAGTACTTC. Its translation: CASSRGTYEQYF.

This chain uses TRBV7-6 with TRBJ2-1, with 9 bases lining up with TRBD2. This CDR3 comprises 16 residues. CDR1 SGHVS and CDR2 FNYEAQ come from the germline V gene. The J segment lost 0 bases and the V segment lost 6 bases, leaving 6 bases of the junction unmatched. CDR3: CASRASGESSYNEQFF. The CDR3 nucleotides are TGTGCCAGCAGAGCTAGCGGGGAGAGCTCCTACAATGAGCAGTTCTTC.

This chain uses TRBV6-5 with TRBJ2-7; TRBD1 matches 7 bases. Per germline, CDR1 MNHEY and CDR2 SVGAGI. The V and J ends lost 7 bases and 0 bases, in that order; junction bases with no gene match: 6. The CDR3 sequence is 14 residues long. CDR3 nucleotides: TGTGCCAGCACCACGGGACAGCCCTCCTACGAGCAGTACTTC. It translates to CASTTGQPSYEQYF.

The chain combines TRBV29-1 with TRBJ2-1; D is uncertain. The CDR3 loop spans 13 amino acids. Trimming shortened V by 4 bases and J by 3 bases, and 10 bases separated the two germline ends. In germline, CDR1 is SQVTM, CDR2 ANQGSEA. In DNA form, the CDR3 reads TGCAGCGTTGGGACGGCACTCTACAATGAGCAGTTCTTC. Amino acid sequence: CSVGTALYNEQFF.

The chain carries TRBV19 and TRBJ2-1; TRBD2 matches at 12 bases. This CDR3 has 16 residues. J gave up 9 bases and V 2 bases, and 8 bases lay outside the gene matches. Looked up from germline, CDR1 is LNHDA and CDR2 is SQIVND (reference sequence). This CDR3 is CASSIWASGGAGEQFF. The CDR3 nucleotides are TGTGCCAGTAGTATATGGGCTAGCGGGGGGGCTGGTGAGCAGTTCTTC.

V usage is TRBV29-1 and J usage is TRBJ2-7; TRBD2 agrees at 7 bases. Trimming took 7 bases from V and 4 from J; bases not matched to a gene: 7. The CDR3 spans 12 residues. Germline CDR1 is SQVTM and CDR2 is ANQGSEA. Here the CDR3 reads CSARDYKYEQYF. The DNA of the CDR3 is TGCAGCGCCAGGGACTACAAGTACGAGCAGTACTTC.

The CDR3 DNA sequence: TGCGCCAGCAGCCCAAGTGGCCGACAGAACACTGAAGCTTTCTTT. Its translation: CASSPSGRQNTEAFF. The chain links TRBV4-3 to TRBJ1-1; no firm D call. The germline V gene encodes CDR1 LGHNA and CDR2 YSLEER. V was cut by 4 bases and J by 1 base, with 13 bases left in between. The CDR3 is 15 residues long.

The V call is TRBV6-1, the J call TRBJ2-7; D remains ambiguous. Germline lookup yields CDR1 MNHNS and CDR2 SASEGT. CDR3 length: 15 amino acids. V dropped 2 bases and J dropped 2 bases, with 13 bases sitting between them. CDR3 amino acids: CASSESEYRAYEQYF. CDR3 sequence (DNA): TGTGCCAGCAGTGAAAGTGAGTACAGAGCCTACGAGCAGTACTTC.

Concerning this clone itself: A read error may produce the germline difference seen at one junction end. V is TRBV5-6 and J is TRBJ2-1; D may be TRBD1 or TRBD2 (5 bases each). In germline, CDR1 is SGHDT, CDR2 YYEEEE. This CDR3 comprises 12 residues. Written as DNA, the CDR3 is TGTGCCAGCAGCCTGATGGGGGATGAGCAATTCTTC. This encodes CASSLMGDEQFF. Supplemented by reference TRBV5-6 and TRBJ2-1, the full variable domain reads DAGVTQSPTHLIKTRGQQVTLRCSPKSGHDTVSWYQQALGQGPQFIFQYYEEEERQRGNFPDRFSGHQFPNYSSELNVNALLLGDSALYLCASSLMGDEQFFGPGTRLTVL.

The genes are TRBV7-9 and TRBJ2-7, with 8 positions matching TRBD1. The CDR3 is made up of 17 amino acids. Trimming cost V 5 bases and J 0 bases; bases outside gene matches: 12. Germline values: CDR1 SEHNR, CDR2 FQNEAQ (reference sequence). Here the CDR3 reads CASSLTSPDRDSYEQYF. The CDR3 nucleotides are TGTGCCAGCAGCCTCACAAGTCCGGACAGGGACTCCTACGAGCAGTACTTC.

A single count supports this clone. The chain uses TRBV7-9 and TRBJ2-7; weak D call: TRBD1 (6 bases). Trimming took off 0 bases at V and 0 bases at J, with 12 bases between the two ends. CDR3 length equals 16 residues. Germline lookup yields CDR1 SEHNR and CDR2 FQNEAQ (reference sequence). This CDR3 reads CASSLAQGHGSYEQYF. CDR3 nucleotides: TGTGCCAGCAGCTTAGCACAGGGCCACGGCTCCTACGAGCAGTACTTC.

This chain connects TRBV4-1 to TRBJ2-5; possible D gene TRBD2, 6 bases. The last part of the DNA fits TRBJ2-7 better; the J call may be wrong. The CDR3 length is 16 residues. Germline V lookup: CDR1 MGHRA, CDR2 YSYEKL. DNA of the CDR3: TGCGCCAGCAGCCAAGGGTACCGGGGGACCTCCTACGAGCAGTACTTC. Translated, it gives CASSQGYRGTSYEQYF.

This rearrangement joins TRBV6-1 to TRBJ1-2; a possible D gene is TRBD1 (5 bases). The CDR3 runs to 12 residues. Trimming took off 11 bases at V and 8 bases at J, with 18 bases between the two ends. CDR1 is MNHNS, CDR2 SASEGT, per germline. CDR3 protein: CAGLGALEGYTF. CDR3 in DNA: TGTGCCGGACTCGGGGCCTTGGAGGGCTACACCTTC.

The V and J genes are TRBV27 and TRBJ2-7, with 9 nucleotides matching TRBD1. This CDR3 comprises 14 residues. The V and J ends lost 3 bases and 5 bases, in that order; junction bases with no gene match: 5. The V gene's germline CDR1 is MNHEY and CDR2 SMNVEV (reference sequence). CDR3 sequence (DNA): TGTGCCAGCAGTTTTGGGACAGGGTACAACGAGCAGTACTTC. Its translation is CASSFGTGYNEQYF.

The V call is TRBV10-2, the J call TRBJ1-4, with unresolved D. Germline CDR1 and CDR2: WSHSY and SAAADI. The V gene lost 6 bases and the J gene lost 7 bases, with 9 bases spanning the gap. This CDR3 spans 12 amino acids. The CDR3 nucleotides are TGCGCCAGCAGCGATGAACTTGAAAAACTGTTTTTT. Its protein product is CASSDELEKLFF.

Only one count was recorded for this clone. V usage is TRBV6-5 and J usage is TRBJ2-5; 9 bases are a match to TRBD1. Germline CDR1 reads MNHEY; CDR2 reads SVGAGI. The CDR3 has 14 residues. J was trimmed by 4 bases and V by 6 bases; bases with no gene match: 6. CDR3 residues: CASSPPGQGETQYF. CDR3 coding DNA: TGTGCCAGCAGCCCCCCGGGACAGGGAGAGACCCAGTACTTC.

The chain combines TRBV7-2 with TRBJ2-2, with a possible D match to TRBD2 (5 bases). CDR1 is SGHTA, CDR2 FQGNSA, per germline. The V and J ends lost 1 base and 3 bases respectively, with 9 bases between them. This CDR3 comprises 15 residues. CDR3 sequence reads: CASSLGLAYTGELFF. CDR3 nucleotide sequence: TGTGCCAGCAGCTTAGGGCTAGCCTACACCGGGGAGCTGTTTTTT.

This chain joins TRBV11-2 and TRBJ2-7, with 8 bases lining up with TRBD2. With V trimmed by 7 bases and J by 2 bases, 4 bases remained unmatched. Germline V CDR1 and CDR2: SGHAT, FQNNGV. This CDR3 is built from 13 residues. The CDR3 DNA reads TGTGCCAGCACAGGGCGGGAGGCCTACGAGCAGTACTTC. Protein sequence: CASTGREAYEQYF.

J is TRBJ2-7 and V is TRBV29-1; 7 bases are a match to TRBD1. V lost 5 bases, J lost 4 bases, and 5 bases stayed unmatched. Germline CDR1 and CDR2: SQVTM and ANQGSEA. The CDR3 has 12 residues. CDR3 residues: CSVSYRGYEQYF. As DNA, the CDR3 is TGCAGCGTTTCATACAGGGGTTACGAGCAGTACTTC.

This clone was detected once. The chain carries TRBV4-3 and TRBJ2-7; 9 bases line up with TRBD1. Germline values: CDR1 LGHNA, CDR2 YSLEER. The CDR3 runs to 18 residues. With 0 bases clipped from V and 2 bases from J, the junction kept 11 bases outside the gene matches. The chain's CDR3 is CASSQEWTGDSGTYEQYF. CDR3 sequence (DNA): TGCGCCAGCAGCCAAGAGTGGACAGGGGACAGTGGTACCTACGAGCAGTACTTC.

The chain carries TRBV7-2 and TRBJ2-1; no definite D call. V was clipped by 9 bases and J by 3 bases, with 6 bases between them. The CDR3 extends over 11 amino acids. CDR1 is SGHTA, CDR2 FQGNSA, per germline. This CDR3 reads CASLRYNEQFF. DNA for the CDR3: TGTGCCAGTCTCCGCTACAATGAGCAGTTCTTC.

V gene TRBV27 combines with J gene TRBJ1-2; 9 bases fit TRBD1. CDR3 size: 14 residues. J was trimmed by 2 bases and V by 6 bases; bases with no gene match: 4. In germline, CDR1 is MNHEY, CDR2 SMNVEV (reference sequence). CDR3 loop: CASSRDRANYGYTF. CDR3 DNA sequence: TGTGCCAGCAGCCGGGACAGGGCCAACTATGGCTACACCTTC.

This rearrangement joins TRBV7-6 to TRBJ2-2; TRBD1 matches 9 bases. Trimming removed 4 bases from V and 0 bases from J; junction bases left unmatched: 3. The CDR3 sequence is 16 residues long. Germline CDR1 reads SGHVS; CDR2 reads FNYEAQ. Here the CDR3 DNA reads TGTGCCAGCAGCTGGGACAGGGCATCGAACACCGGGGAGCTGTTTTTT. As protein: CASSWDRASNTGELFF. The full variable domain, completed using reference TRBV7-6 and TRBJ2-2, is GAGVSQSPRYKVTKRGQDVALRCDPISGHVSLYWYRQALGQGPEFLTYFNYEAQQDKSGLPNDRFSAERPEGSISTLTIQRTEQRDSAMYRCASSWDRASNTGELFFGEGSRLTVL.